This T cell receptor (beta chain) was obtained from a study of technical replicates of blood from a handful of donors. The CDR3 sequence is 13 residues long. V was trimmed by 0 bases and J by 4 bases, leaving 7 bases between them. CDR1 and CDR2 (germline): LGHNA, YSLEER. The method was immunoSEQ multiplex PCR; TCRdb's version includes in-frame clones alone and lacks a portion of them. The sample lists 60,000 or so clones; just under 90% were seen once. The sample comprised PBMCs. The rearrangement links TRBV4-3 to TRBJ2-7, with D unresolved. The source of this sequence is a human donor in good health. Some clones in this sample may be carry-over from other donors' samples. CDR3 sequence (DNA): TGCGCCAGCAGCCAAGACCTATTGTACGAGCAGTACTTC. Amino acids: CASSQDLLYEQYF.